The table lists the clone carrying this T cell receptor (beta chain) with a count of one. No antigen is known for it. The V segment lost 0 bases and the J segment 3 bases; nucleotides outside the gene matches: 3. Looked up from germline, CDR1 is SGHVS and CDR2 is FNYEAQ. CDR3 length equals 16 residues. The sample belongs to a study of cytomegalovirus exposure and HLA in healthy donors. Study findings and constraints: In a later analysis, productive TCRs from donors in an Asian-associated ancestry cluster reportedly carried fewer N-insertions than the cohort mean. TCR beta sequences reportedly predicted most subjects' HLA-A and HLA-B alleles accurately. There were 164 TCR beta chains listed as cytomegalovirus-associated.

PCR amplification relied on 60 Vbeta primers (plus 13 Jbeta primers). Using immunoSEQ multiplex PCR, the repertoire was profiled, and TCRdb retains in-frame clones only, with some absent. Of roughly 100,000 clones in the sample, 83% were seen once. The specimen was PBMCs. This chain connects TRBV7-6 to TRBJ2-3; 10 bases agree with TRBD1. This TCR was sampled from a man in his late teens or twenties in good health and CMV-seronegative. The chain's CDR3 is CASSLARTGGTDTQYF. CDR3 DNA sequence: TGTGCCAGCAGCTTAGCCCGGACAGGGGGTACAGATACGCAGTATTTT.